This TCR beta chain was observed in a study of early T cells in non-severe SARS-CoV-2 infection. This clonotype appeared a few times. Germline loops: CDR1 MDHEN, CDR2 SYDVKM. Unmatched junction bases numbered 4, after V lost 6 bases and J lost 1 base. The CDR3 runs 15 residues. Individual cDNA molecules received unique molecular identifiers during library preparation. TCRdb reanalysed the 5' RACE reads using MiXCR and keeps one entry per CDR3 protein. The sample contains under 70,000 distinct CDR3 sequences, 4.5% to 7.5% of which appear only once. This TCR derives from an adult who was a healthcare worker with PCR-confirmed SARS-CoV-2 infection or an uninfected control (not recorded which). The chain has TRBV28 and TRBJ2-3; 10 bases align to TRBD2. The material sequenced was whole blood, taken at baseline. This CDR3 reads CASRDGTSGTDTQYF. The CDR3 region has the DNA TGTGCCAGCAGAGACGGGACTAGCGGCACAGATACGCAGTATTTT.